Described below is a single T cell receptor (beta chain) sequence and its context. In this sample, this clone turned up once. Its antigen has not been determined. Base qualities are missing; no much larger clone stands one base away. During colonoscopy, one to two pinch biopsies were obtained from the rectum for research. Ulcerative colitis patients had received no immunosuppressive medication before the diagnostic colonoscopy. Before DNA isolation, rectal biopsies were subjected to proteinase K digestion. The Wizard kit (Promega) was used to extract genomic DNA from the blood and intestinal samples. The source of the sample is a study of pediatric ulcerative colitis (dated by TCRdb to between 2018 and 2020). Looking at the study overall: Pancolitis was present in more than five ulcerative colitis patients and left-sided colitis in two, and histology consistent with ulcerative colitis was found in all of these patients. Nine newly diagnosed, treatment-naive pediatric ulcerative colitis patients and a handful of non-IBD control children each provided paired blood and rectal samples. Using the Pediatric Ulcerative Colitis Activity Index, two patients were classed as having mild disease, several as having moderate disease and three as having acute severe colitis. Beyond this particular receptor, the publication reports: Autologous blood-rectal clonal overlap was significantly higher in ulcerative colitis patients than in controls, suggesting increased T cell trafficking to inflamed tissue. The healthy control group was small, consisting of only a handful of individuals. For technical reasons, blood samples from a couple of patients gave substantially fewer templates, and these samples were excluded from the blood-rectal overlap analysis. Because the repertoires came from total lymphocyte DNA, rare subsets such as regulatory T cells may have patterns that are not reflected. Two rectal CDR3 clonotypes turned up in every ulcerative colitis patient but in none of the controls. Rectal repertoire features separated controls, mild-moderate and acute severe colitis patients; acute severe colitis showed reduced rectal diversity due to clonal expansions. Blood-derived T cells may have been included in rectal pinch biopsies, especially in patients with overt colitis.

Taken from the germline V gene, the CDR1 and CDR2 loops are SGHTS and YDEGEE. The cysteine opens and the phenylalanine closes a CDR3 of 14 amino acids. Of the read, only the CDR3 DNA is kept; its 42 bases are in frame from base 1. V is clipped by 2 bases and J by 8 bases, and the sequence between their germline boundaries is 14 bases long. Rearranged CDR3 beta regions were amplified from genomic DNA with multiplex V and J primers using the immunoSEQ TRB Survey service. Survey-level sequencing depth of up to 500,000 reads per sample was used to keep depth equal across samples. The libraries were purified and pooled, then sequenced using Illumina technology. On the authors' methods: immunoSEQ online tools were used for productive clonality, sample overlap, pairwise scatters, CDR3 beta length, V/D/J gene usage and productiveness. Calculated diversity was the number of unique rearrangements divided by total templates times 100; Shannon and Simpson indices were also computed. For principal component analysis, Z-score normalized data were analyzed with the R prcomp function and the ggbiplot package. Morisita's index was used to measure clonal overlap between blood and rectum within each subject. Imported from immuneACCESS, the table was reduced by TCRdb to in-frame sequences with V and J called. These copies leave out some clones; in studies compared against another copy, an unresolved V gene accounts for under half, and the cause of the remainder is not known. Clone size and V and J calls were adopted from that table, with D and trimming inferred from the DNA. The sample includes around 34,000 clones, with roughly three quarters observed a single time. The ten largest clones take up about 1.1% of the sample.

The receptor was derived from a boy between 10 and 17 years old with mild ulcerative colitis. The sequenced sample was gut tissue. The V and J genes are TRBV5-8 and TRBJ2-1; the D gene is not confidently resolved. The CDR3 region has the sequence CASSFGNDFYEQFF. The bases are TGTGCCAGCAGCTTCGGTAATGATTTTTATGAGCAGTTCTTC.